This record looks at one TCR beta chain sequence and its context. PCR primers comprised 60 Vbeta and 13 Jbeta primers. Libraries were prepared by immunoSEQ multiplex PCR; TCRdb keeps only in-frame clonotypes and omits some of them. This sample carries 100,000 to 150,000 clones, approximately 69% of them seen once, and the ten largest clones take 4%. These data belong to a study of cytomegalovirus exposure and HLA in healthy donors. The CDR3 length is 13 residues. Looked up from germline, CDR1 is SNHLY and CDR2 is FYNNEI. V lost 3 bases and J lost 8, with 13 bases in between. This rearrangement joins TRBV2 to TRBJ1-2, with D possibly being TRBD1 (5 bases). This TCR was sampled from a man aged 35 to 55 in good health and CMV-seropositive. The sample consisted of PBMCs. CDR3 sequence (DNA): TGTGCCAGCAGTGAGTCGGGGGATGGCGGCTACACCTTC. It translates to CASSESGDGGYTF.